This TCR beta chain came from a study of cytomegalovirus exposure and HLA in healthy donors. Profiled with immunoSEQ multiplex PCR; TCRdb holds only in-frame clones, not every one. The sample consists of 150,000 to 200,000 clones, about 82% of them appearing once. J gave up 4 bases and V 1 base, and 4 bases lay outside the gene matches. CDR3 length: 15 amino acids. CDR1 and CDR2 from the germline V gene are SSHAT and FNYEAQ (reference sequence). V and J are TRBV7-7 and TRBJ2-3, with TRBD1 identical over 8 bases. The clonotype originates from a woman between 18 and 29 years old in good health and CMV-seronegative. The sample taken for sequencing was PBMCs. CDR3 in DNA: TGTGCCAGCAGCTTAGGTTTGGGACAGGCAGATACGCAGTATTTT. It encodes CASSLGLGQADTQYF. Looking up the rest from reference TRBV7-7 and TRBJ2-3 gives the full variable domain: GAGVSQSPRYKVTKRGQDVTLRCDPISSHATLYWYQQALGQGPEFLTYFNYEAQPDKSGLPSDRFSAERPEGSISTLTIQRTEQRDSAMYRCASSLGLGQADTQYFGPGTRLTVL.